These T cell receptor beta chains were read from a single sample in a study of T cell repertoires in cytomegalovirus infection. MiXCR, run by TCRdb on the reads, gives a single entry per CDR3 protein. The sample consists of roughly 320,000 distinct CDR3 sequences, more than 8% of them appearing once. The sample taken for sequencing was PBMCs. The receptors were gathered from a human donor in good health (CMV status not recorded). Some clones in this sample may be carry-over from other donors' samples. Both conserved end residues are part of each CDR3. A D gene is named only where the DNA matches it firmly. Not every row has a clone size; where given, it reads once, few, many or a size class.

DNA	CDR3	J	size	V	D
TGTGCCAGCAGCTTAGGCTTAGCGGGAGTCACCGGGGAGCTGTTTTTT	CASSLGLAGVTGELFF	TRBJ2-2	many	TRBV7-2	TRBD2
TGTGCCAGCAGCCTGATGGTCTTTAGCTCTGGGGCCAACGTCCTGACTTTC	CASSLMVFSSGANVLTF	TRBJ2-6	many	TRBV7-2	.
TGTGCCAGTAGTCTTCCGGGACAGGGAAAGGACGGGGAGCTGTTTTTT	CASSLPGQGKDGELFF	TRBJ2-2	few	TRBV19	TRBD1
TGTGCCAGCAGCCACATGACTAGCGGAAGCTCCTACGAGCAGTACTTC	CASSHMTSGSSYEQYF	TRBJ2-7	.	TRBV28	TRBD2
TGCGCCAGCAGCCAAGATGTGGCGGGAACTTGGTCCTACGAGCAGTACTTC	CASSQDVAGTWSYEQYF	TRBJ2-7	many	TRBV4-3	.
TGTGCCAGCAGTCCGGACAGGGGGATTCGGCAGTACTTC	CASSPDRGIRQYF	TRBJ2-7	few	TRBV6-5	TRBD1
TGTGCCAGCAGTGGGGGGTGGCCGGGTCCAGAGACCCAGTACTTC	CASSGGWPGPETQYF	TRBJ2-5	many	TRBV6-1	.
TGTGCCAGCAGCTTAATGGGGCAAGCGAACTATGGCTACACCTTC	CASSLMGQANYGYTF	TRBJ1-2	many	TRBV7-2	.
TGTGCCAGCAGCGCGCAAGGTGGGACTGGCGGCAATGAAGCTTTCTTT	CASSAQGGTGGNEAFF	TRBJ1-1	few	TRBV7-9	.
TGTGCCATCAGTGAGTCGGGGAGCCGATCCAAGGGAATTAAGGCAGATACGCAGTATTTT	CAISESGSRSKGIKADTQYF	TRBJ2-3	few	TRBV10-3	.
TGCAGTGCGAGAGGGCTTTTAATCAACCCCCAAGAGACCCAGTACTTC	CSARGLLINPQETQYF	TRBJ2-5	.	TRBV20-1	.
TGTGCCAGCAGTTACTCGAGGGACAGGGGCTACAATGAGCAGTTCTTC	CASSYSRDRGYNEQFF	TRBJ2-1	.	TRBV6-2/TRBV6-3	TRBD1
TGTGCCAGCAGTTTACGCAGGTTCCAAGAGACCCAGTACTTC	CASSLRRFQETQYF	TRBJ2-5	many	TRBV12-3/TRBV12-4	.
TGTGCCAGCAGCAGCACTAGCGGGAGTATCGGGGAGCTGTTTTTT	CASSSTSGSIGELFF	TRBJ2-2	many	TRBV7-6	TRBD2
TGCAGTGCTCTAGGGACAGCTACTAGCACAGATACGCAGTATTTT	CSALGTATSTDTQYF	TRBJ2-3	.	TRBV20-1	TRBD1
TGTGCCAGCAGCATACTCCGCGGGGGGGCTTTCTTT	CASSILRGGAFF	TRBJ1-1	many	TRBV11-2	.
TGCAGTGCTAAGGGGATCGACACTGAAGCTTTCTTT	CSAKGIDTEAFF	TRBJ1-1	.	TRBV20-1	.
TGCAGTGCTAGCCAGTGGCTATTGAAGACAGGCTCAAATCAGCCCCAGCATTTT	CSASQWLLKTGSNQPQHF	TRBJ1-5	.	TRBV20-1	.
TGTGCCAGCAGCTTAGGACTAGCGGGAGGGAGCTCCTACAATGAGCAGTTCTTC	CASSLGLAGGSSYNEQFF	TRBJ2-1	many	TRBV11-2	TRBD2
TGTGCCAGCAGCTTACAGGGGGCGCCGGACACTGAAGCTTTCTTT	CASSLQGAPDTEAFF	TRBJ1-1	many	TRBV7-2	TRBD1
TGTGCCACCAGTGACACTGGGACTAGCTCCTACAATGAGCAGTTCTTC	CATSDTGTSSYNEQFF	TRBJ2-1	many	TRBV24-1	TRBD2
TGTGCCTGGACAAAAGTGACAGCGGGTGAAGAGACCCAGTACTTC	CAWTKVTAGEETQYF	TRBJ2-5	.	TRBV30	.
TGTGCCACCCCGACGATGGCAAGGTTC	CATPTMARF	TRBJ2-5	.	TRBV27	.
TGCAGTGCCCTGAGACGGACCACTAATGAAAAACTGTTTTTT	CSALRRTTNEKLFF	TRBJ1-4	.	TRBV20-1	.
TGTGCCAGCAGCCCCGGGAGGTCAGGGGATTTCTACGAGCAGTACTTC	CASSPGRSGDFYEQYF	TRBJ2-7	few	TRBV7-9	.
TGTGCCTGGAGTGATGGAGACAATCAGCCCCAGCATTTT	CAWSDGDNQPQHF	TRBJ1-5	.	TRBV30	.
TGTGCCAGCAGTTACGCTAGCAGTGAGCAGTTCTTC	CASSYASSEQFF	TRBJ2-1	.	TRBV12-3/TRBV12-4	.
TGTGCCAGCAGCTTGGGCTGGGGGGAGAGGGCAGAGACCCAGTACTTC	CASSLGWGERAETQYF	TRBJ2-5	many	TRBV5-4	.
TGTGCCAGCAGCGGCAGATACTACGAGCAGTACTTC	CASSGRYYEQYF	TRBJ2-7	few	TRBV2	.
TGTGCCTGGAGCGGACAGGGCCTATTTAACACTGAAGCTTTCTTT	CAWSGQGLFNTEAFF	TRBJ1-1	.	TRBV30	TRBD1
TGTGCCAGCAGCGTAGCGGATGGGGGATTATCATACAATGAGCAGTTCTTC	CASSVADGGLSYNEQFF	TRBJ2-1	.	TRBV9	.
TGCGCCAGCAGCCAAGCTGTTAATGAGCAGTTCTTC	CASSQAVNEQFF	TRBJ2-1	few	TRBV4-1	.
TGTGCCAGCAGCTTTGTTCCCACTGAAGCTTTCTTT	CASSFVPTEAFF	TRBJ1-1	many	TRBV7-9	.
TGTGCCAGCTCACCATCGGGCGCGAACACTGAAGCTTTCTTT	CASSPSGANTEAFF	TRBJ1-1	once	TRBV18	.
TGTGCCAGCAGCAGAGCTGGGGCCAACGTCCTGACTTTC	CASSRAGANVLTF	TRBJ2-6	many	TRBV7-2	.
TGTGCCAGCAGCCGGGAACTAGCCGTCGGGAATGAGCAGTTCTTC	CASSRELAVGNEQFF	TRBJ2-1	.	TRBV6-2/TRBV6-3	.